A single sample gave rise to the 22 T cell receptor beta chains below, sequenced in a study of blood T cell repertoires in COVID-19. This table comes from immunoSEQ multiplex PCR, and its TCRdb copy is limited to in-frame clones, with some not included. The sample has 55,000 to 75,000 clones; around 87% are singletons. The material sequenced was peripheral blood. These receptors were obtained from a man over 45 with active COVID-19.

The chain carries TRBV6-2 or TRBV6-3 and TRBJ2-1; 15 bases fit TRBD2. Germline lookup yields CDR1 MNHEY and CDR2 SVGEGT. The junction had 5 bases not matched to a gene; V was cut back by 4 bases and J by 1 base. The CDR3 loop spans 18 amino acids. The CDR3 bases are TGTGCCAGCAGTTTGGGACTAGCGGGAGGCGGGTCCTACAATGAGCAGTTCTTC. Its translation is CASSLGLAGGGSYNEQFF.

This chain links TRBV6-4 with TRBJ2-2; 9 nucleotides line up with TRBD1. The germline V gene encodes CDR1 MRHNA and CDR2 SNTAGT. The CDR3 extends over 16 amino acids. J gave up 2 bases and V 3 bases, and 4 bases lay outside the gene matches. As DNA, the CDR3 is TGTGCCAGCAGTGAAACAGGGGGCGTCAACACCGGGGAGCTGTTTTTT. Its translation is CASSETGGVNTGELFF.

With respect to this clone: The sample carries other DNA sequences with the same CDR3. CDR3 in amino acids: CASSSVPGQNRPLHF. DNA of the CDR3: TGTGCCAGCAGCTCCGTTCCAGGACAGAATCGACCCCTCCACTTT. The chain is built from TRBV27 and TRBJ1-6; D perhaps matches TRBD1 (6 bases). This CDR3 contains 15 residues. Germline CDR1 is MNHEY and CDR2 is SMNVEV (reference sequence). V was trimmed by 6 bases and J by 12 bases, leaving 21 bases between them.

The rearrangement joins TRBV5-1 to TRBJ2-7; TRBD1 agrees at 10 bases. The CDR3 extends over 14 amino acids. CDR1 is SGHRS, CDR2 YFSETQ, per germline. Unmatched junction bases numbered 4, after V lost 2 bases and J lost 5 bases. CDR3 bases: TGCGCCAGCAGCTTCACCGGGACAGGGGACGAGCAGTACTTC. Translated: CASSFTGTGDEQYF.

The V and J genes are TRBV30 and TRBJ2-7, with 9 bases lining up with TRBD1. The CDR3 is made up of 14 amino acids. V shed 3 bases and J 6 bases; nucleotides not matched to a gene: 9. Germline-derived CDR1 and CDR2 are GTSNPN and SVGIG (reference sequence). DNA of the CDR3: TGTGCCTGGAGCCCACCGGGACAGGGAAGCGAGCAGTACTTC. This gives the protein CAWSPPGQGSEQYF.

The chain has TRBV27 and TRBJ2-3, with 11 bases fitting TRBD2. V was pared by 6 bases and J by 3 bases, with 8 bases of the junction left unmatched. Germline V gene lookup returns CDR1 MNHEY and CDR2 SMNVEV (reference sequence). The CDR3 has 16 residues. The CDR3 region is CASRGGLAVKTDTQYF. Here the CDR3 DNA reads TGTGCCAGCAGGGGGGGACTAGCGGTGAAAACAGATACGCAGTATTTT.

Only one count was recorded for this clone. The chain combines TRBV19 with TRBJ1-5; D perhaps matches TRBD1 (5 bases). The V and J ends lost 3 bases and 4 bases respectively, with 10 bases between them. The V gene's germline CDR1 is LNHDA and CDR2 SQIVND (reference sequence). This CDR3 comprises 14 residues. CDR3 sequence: CASSISAGNQPQHF. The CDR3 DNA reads TGTGCCAGTAGTATCTCGGCAGGGAATCAGCCCCAGCATTTT.

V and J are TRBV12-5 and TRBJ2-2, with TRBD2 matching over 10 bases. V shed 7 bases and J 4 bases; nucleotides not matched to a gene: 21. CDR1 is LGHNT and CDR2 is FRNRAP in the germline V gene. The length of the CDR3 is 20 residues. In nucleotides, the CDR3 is TGTGCTAGTGCCTTGACCCCCGGGATCAGCGGGAGGGCCATCACCGGGGAGCTGTTTTTT. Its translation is CASALTPGISGRAITGELFF.

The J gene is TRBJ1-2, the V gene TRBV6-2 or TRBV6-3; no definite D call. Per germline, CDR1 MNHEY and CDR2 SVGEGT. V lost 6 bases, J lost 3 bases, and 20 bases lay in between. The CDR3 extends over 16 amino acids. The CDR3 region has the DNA TGTGCCAGCAGCCTCAACGAACTTCGGCGGGACTATGGCTACACCTTC. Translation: CASSLNELRRDYGYTF.

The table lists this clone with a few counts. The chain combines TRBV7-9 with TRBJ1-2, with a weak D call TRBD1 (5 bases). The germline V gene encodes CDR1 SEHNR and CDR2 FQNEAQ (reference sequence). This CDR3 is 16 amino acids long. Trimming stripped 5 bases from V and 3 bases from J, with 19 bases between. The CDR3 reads CASSGEWGSTYYGYTF. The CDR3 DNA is TGTGCCAGCAGCGGTGAGTGGGGCAGCACCTACTATGGCTACACCTTC.

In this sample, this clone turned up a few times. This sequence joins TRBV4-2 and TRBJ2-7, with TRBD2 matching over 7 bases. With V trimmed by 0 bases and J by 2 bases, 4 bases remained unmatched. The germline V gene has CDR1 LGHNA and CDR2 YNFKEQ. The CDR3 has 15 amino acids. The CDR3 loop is CASSQDVLAAYEQYF. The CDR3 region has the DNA TGTGCCAGCAGCCAAGATGTCCTAGCGGCCTACGAGCAGTACTTC.

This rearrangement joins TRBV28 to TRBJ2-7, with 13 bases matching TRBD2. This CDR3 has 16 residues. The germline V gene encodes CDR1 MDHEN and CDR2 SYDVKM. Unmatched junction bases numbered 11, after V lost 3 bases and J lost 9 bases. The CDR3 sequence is CASSFSGGLAGIGQYF. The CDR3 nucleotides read TGTGCCAGCAGTTTTTCAGGGGGACTAGCGGGAATCGGGCAGTACTTC.

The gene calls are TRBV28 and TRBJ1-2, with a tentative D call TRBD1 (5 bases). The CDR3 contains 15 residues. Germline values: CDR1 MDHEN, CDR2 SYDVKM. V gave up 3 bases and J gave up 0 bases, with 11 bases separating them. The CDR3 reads CASSFLGRPNYGYTF. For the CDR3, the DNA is TGTGCCAGCAGTTTTCTGGGGCGGCCTAACTATGGCTACACCTTC.

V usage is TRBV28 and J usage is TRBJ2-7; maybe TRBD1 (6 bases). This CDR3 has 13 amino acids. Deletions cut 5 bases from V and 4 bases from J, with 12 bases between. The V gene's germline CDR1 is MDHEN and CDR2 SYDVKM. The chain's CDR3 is CASSPDSTYEQYF. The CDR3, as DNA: TGTGCCAGCAGTCCGGACAGCACATACGAGCAGTACTTC.

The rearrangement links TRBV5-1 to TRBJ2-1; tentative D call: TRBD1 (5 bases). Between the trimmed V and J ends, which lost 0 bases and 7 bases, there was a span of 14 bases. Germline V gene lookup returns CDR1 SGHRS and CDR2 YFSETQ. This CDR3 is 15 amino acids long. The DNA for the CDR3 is TGCGCCAGCAGCTTGGGGGGCTCCCTCGGGAATGAGCAGTTCTTC. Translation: CASSLGGSLGNEQFF.

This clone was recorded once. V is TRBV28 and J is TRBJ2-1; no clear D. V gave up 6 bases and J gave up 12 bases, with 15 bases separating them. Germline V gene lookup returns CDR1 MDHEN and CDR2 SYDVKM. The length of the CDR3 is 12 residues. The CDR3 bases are TGTGCCAGCAGGGGCGATTTAGTGGGGCAGTTCTTC. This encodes CASRGDLVGQFF.

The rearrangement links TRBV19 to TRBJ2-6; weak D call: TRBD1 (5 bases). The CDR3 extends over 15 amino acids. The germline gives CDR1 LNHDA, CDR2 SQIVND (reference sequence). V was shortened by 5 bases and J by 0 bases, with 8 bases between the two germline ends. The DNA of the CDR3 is TGTGCCAGTAGTCGGACAATCTCTGGGGCCAACGTCCTGACTTTC. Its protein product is CASSRTISGANVLTF. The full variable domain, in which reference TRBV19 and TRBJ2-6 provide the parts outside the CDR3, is DGGITQSPKYLFRKEGQNVTLSCEQNLNHDAMYWYRQDPGQGLRLIYYSQIVNDFQKGDIAEGYSVSREKKESFPLTVTSAQKNPTAFYLCASSRTISGANVLTFGAGSRLTVL.

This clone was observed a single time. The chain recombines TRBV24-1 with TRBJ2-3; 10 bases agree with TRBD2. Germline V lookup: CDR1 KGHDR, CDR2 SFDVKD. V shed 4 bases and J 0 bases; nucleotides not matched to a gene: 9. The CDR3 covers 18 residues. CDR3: CATSDQRGGLLSTDTQYF. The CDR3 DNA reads TGTGCCACCAGTGACCAGCGGGGGGGCCTCCTTAGCACAGATACGCAGTATTTT.

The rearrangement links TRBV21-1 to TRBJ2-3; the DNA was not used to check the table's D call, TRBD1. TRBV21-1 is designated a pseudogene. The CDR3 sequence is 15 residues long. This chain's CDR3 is CASRVLTGSKDTQYF. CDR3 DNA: TGTGCCAGCAGGGTCTTGACAGGGTCGAAGGATACGCAGTATTTT.

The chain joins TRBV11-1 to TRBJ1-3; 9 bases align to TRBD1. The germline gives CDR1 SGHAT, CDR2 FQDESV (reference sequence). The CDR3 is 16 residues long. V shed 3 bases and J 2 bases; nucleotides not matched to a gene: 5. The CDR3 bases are TGTGCCAGCAGCTTCACGGACAGGGGACCTGGAAACACCATATATTTT. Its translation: CASSFTDRGPGNTIYF.

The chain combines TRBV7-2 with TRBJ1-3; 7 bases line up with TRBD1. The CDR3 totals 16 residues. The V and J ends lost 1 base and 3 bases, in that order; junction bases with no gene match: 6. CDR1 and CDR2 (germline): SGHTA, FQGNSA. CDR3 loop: CASSLVTGTVGNTIYF. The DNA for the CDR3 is TGTGCCAGCAGCTTAGTTACCGGGACAGTTGGAAACACCATATATTTT. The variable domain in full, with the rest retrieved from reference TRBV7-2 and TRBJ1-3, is GAGVSQSPSNKVTEKGKDVELRCDPISGHTALYWYRQSLGQGLEFLIYFQGNSAPDKSGLPSDRFSAERTGGSVSTLTIQRTQQEDSAVYLCASSLVTGTVGNTIYFGEGSWLTVV.

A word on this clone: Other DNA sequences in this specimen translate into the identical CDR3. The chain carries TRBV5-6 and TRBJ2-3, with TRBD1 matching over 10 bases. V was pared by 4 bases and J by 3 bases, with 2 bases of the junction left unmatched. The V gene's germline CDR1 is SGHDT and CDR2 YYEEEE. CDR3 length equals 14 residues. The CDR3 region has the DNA TGTGCCAGCAGCCCGGGACAGGGGACAGATACGCAGTATTTT. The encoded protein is CASSPGQGTDTQYF.